This TCR beta chain was documented in a study of long-term antiretroviral therapy in people with HIV. Points from the study as a whole: The study found that diversity rose after ART but stayed below transplant donor controls.

The CDR3 loop spans 15 amino acids. Germline CDR1 is LNHDA and CDR2 is SQIVND (reference sequence). With 0 bases removed from V and 9 bases from J, the gap between germline ends came to 15 bases. A word on this clone: Its antigen remains unidentified.

HIV-positive participants were all treated in the United States. The assay used was immunoSEQ (version v3.0), run at survey level. Profiling relied on immunoSEQ multiplex PCR, and the TCRdb table lists in-frame clones only, not all of them. The table includes 30,000 or so clones, 90% detected once. The chain joins TRBV19 to TRBJ2-1; TRBD2 is a possible D gene (5 bases). The TCR comes from a woman aged 40 to 50 with HIV. Sequenced here: unsorted PBMCs, sampled just over 5 years after starting antiretroviral therapy. CDR3 loop: CASSIDRVGDSEQFF. CDR3 nucleotide sequence: TGTGCCAGTAGTATAGATCGGGTCGGGGATAGTGAGCAGTTCTTC.